This TCR beta chain was retrieved from a study of T cell repertoires in aging, cancer and after chemotherapy. About the research overall: Donors were grouped into six age bands spanning 30 or younger through 70 or older. Over several months to years, re-sampled healthy donor repertoires clearly shared clones.

TCR beta rearrangements were amplified from peripheral blood genomic DNA. This clonotype is termed medium-sized. Its antigen is unidentified. TRB rearrangements spanning V, D and J were amplified using mixed TRB-A/B primers. TCRdb re-derived calls from the multiplex PCR reads in MiXCR, one entry per CDR3 protein. The repertoire consists of approximately 4,100 distinct CDR3 sequences, with 28% occurring once and the leading ten covering 5.5% to 7%. This CDR3 has 18 residues. The trim removed 4 bases at V and 2 bases at J, leaving 18 bases unmatched. Germline V gene data show CDR1 as SQVTM and CDR2 as ANQGSEA. Study results and caveats: Across the chemotherapy interval, each cancer cohort showed higher median generation probability, suggesting thymic rebound. In cancer patients, declining TCR diversity with age involved lost richness and lost evenness.

The chain couples TRBV29-1 to TRBJ2-5; 8 bases fit TRBD1. Source material: blood. The TCR was taken from a human donor in good health. This chain's CDR3 is CSVARDRIGKGSQETQYF. In DNA form, the CDR3 reads TGCAGCGTTGCCCGGGACAGGATAGGGAAAGGGTCACAAGAGACCCAGTACTTC.